Listed below are T cell receptor beta chains from one sample, sequenced in a study of cytomegalovirus exposure and HLA in healthy donors. Measured with immunoSEQ multiplex PCR; TCRdb has only the in-frame clones, and not every one. The table lists 150,000 to 200,000 clones, with around 0.8% in the top ten. Sequenced sample: PBMCs. All receptors derive from a woman between 18 and 30 years old in good health and CMV-seropositive. Each CDR3 is given with its conserved first and last residue.

v_gene	j_gene	CDR3aa
TRBV27	TRBJ2-7	CASSFRDRFLHEQYF
TRBV6-5	TRBJ2-1	CASAEGAYNEQFF
TRBV7-9	.	CASGTSGSNEQYF
TRBV2	TRBJ2-3	CASSPAGGVIHTQYF
TRBV18	TRBJ2-7	CATTGTGGYEQYF
TRBV2	TRBJ1-2	CASTMGGNYGYTF
TRBV15	TRBJ2-1	CATSRTTGTYNEQFF
TRBV7-9	TRBJ2-3	CASAMAGKGDTQYF
TRBV4-3	TRBJ1-1	CASSRIGVGGNTEAFF
TRBV5-1	TRBJ2-7	CASSLGGRDEQYF
TRBV9	TRBJ1-4	CAGSVRSGRWKLFF
TRBV4-3	TRBJ2-3	CASSQDWRGSTDTQYF
TRBV27	TRBJ2-3	CASSLRVSSGTTDTQYF
TRBV7-9	TRBJ1-1	CASRQQGTSTEAFF
TRBV4-2	TRBJ1-1	CASSQVLTGQAFF
TRBV5-1	TRBJ1-1	CASSLEVGPRDREKNTEAFF
TRBV7-9	TRBJ1-2	CASSLGYGVYGYTF
TRBV25-1	TRBJ2-1	CASSGVQTRHEQFF
TRBV9	TRBJ1-2	CASSAGRRQKGYGYTF
TRBV11-2	TRBJ2-3	CASSFGQKGPDTQYF
TRBV27	TRBJ2-1	CASSFGSSYNEQFF
TRBV5-1	TRBJ1-4	CASSLYEQGRTQKLFF
TRBV6-5	TRBJ1-2	CATQKTGVYGYTF
TRBV7-2	TRBJ1-5	CASSLVGAGTYQPQHF
TRBV25-1	TRBJ2-3	CASSRTRLAGHTDTQYF
TRBV6-1	TRBJ1-2	CASSQTALWGYTF
TRBV10-3	TRBJ1-1	CAITGQSMNTEAFF
TRBV2	TRBJ2-7	CASMQVSYEQYF
TRBV6-5	TRBJ2-5	CASSQETSGQETQYF
TRBV2	TRBJ1-6	CASSIQDRHSSPLHF
TRBV6-5	TRBJ2-1	CASSKGLAGLSEQFF
TRBV7-2	TRBJ2-5	CASSQDRGRETQYF
TRBV15	TRBJ2-7	CATSRVFGTSGSGYEQYF
TRBV5-1	TRBJ1-1	CASSLGGDTEAFF
TRBV2	TRBJ2-5	CASSQTSGGETQYF
TRBV6-4	TRBJ2-2	CASSDSGSGGTGELFF
TRBV5-1	TRBJ2-2	CASSLVPSGSRVGELFF
TRBV9	TRBJ2-3	CASSASTDTQYF
TRBV5-1	TRBJ1-1	CASSVGQGRNEAFF
TRBV9	TRBJ1-6	CASSSGEVRNSPLHF
TRBV29-1	TRBJ2-5	CSVETGSVVVETQYF
TRBV21-1	TRBJ1-2	CASPNRGCYGYTF